This T cell receptor beta chain is drawn from a study of shared clonotypes between healthy human individuals. Naive-designated CD8 cells lacked CD45RO, were positively enriched for CCR7, and omitted terminally differentiated effector memory CD45RA+ cells. Assay: immunoSEQ multiplex PCR; the TCRdb copy retains only in-frame clones and omits some. Among roughly 2 million clones listed, approximately 94% were seen once. CDR1 SNHLY and CDR2 FYNNEI come from the germline V gene. J lost 2 bases, V lost 2 bases, and 6 bases had no gene match. CDR3 length equals 16 residues. Sequencing was done on a sample of naive CD8+ T cells sorted from blood. This receptor was identified in a man in his late teens or twenties in good health. The chain carries TRBV2 and TRBJ2-7, with 10 bases lining up with TRBD1. In DNA, the CDR3 is TGTGCCAGCAGTGAAAGTCAAGGACAGGGGGCCTACGAGCAGTACTTC. Protein sequence: CASSESQGQGAYEQYF.